The rows below give T cell receptor beta chains drawn from one sample of a study of cytomegalovirus exposure and HLA in healthy donors. TCRdb keeps only in-frame clones here, not all; method: immunoSEQ multiplex PCR. The sample table sets out 65,000 to 85,000 clones. The sequenced material came from PBMCs. Receptors were obtained from a female donor in good health and CMV-seropositive. CDR3s include the opening cysteine and the closing phenylalanine or tryptophan. Fields, in order: J gene, V gene, D gene, CDR3 protein, CDR3 DNA. The D gene is left open where the match is weak.

TRBJ1-5 TRBV19 TRBD1 CATRRQGIVSQPQHF TGTGCCACTAGGAGACAGGGTATAGTTAGTCAGCCCCAGCATTTT
TRBJ2-1 TRBV4-1 NA CASSAPGSYNEQFF TGCGCCAGCAGCGCCCCGGGCTCCTACAATGAGCAGTTCTTC
TRBJ2-4 TRBV6-1 NA CASSGGDSLAKNIQYF TGTGCCAGCAGTGGGGGGGACAGCTTAGCCAAAAACATTCAGTACTTC
TRBJ1-1 TRBV4-1 NA CASSQVSMNTEAFF TGCGCCAGCAGCCAAGTTAGTATGAACACTGAAGCTTTCTTT
TRBJ1-5 TRBV19 TRBD1 CASKDRTQSNQPQHF TGTGCCAGCAAGGACAGGACCCAGAGCAATCAGCCCCAGCATTTT
TRBJ2-1 TRBV25-1 NA CASSDYGGGRQFF TGTGCCAGCAGTGATTACGGGGGCGGGAGACAGTTCTTC
TRBJ2-3 TRBV10-1 NA CASSYSTDTQYF TGCGCCAGCAGTTATAGCACAGATACGCAGTATTTT
TRBJ1-2 TRBV4-3 TRBD1 CASSQERQGSSYGYTF TGCGCCAGCAGCCAAGAACGACAGGGTTCAAGCTATGGCTACACCTTC
TRBJ2-3 TRBV29-1 TRBD2 CSVRGPAGADTQYF TGCAGCGTTAGGGGCCCAGCGGGGGCAGATACGCAGTATTTT
TRBJ1-4 TRBV18 NA CASSPMITRDNEKLFF TGTGCCAGCTCACCGATGATAACGCGCGATAATGAAAAACTGTTTTTT
TRBJ1-2 TRBV2 TRBD1 CASTQGANNYGYTF TGTGCCAGCACTCAGGGGGCAAACAACTATGGCTACACCTTC
TRBJ1-3 TRBV5-6 NA CASSTGQTISGNTIYF TGTGCCAGCAGCACTGGACAGACAATCTCTGGAAACACCATATATTTT
TRBJ1-2 TRBV28 NA CASSRISPGTFSYGYTF TGTGCCAGCAGTCGAATAAGTCCCGGGACATTTTCTTATGGCTACACCTTC
TRBJ2-7 TRBV2 NA CASLKGAAEQYF TGTGCCAGCTTGAAAGGGGCGGCCGAGCAGTACTTC
TRBJ1-1 TRBV28 NA CASSRGGTEAFF TGTGCCAGCAGCAGAGGGGGCACTGAAGCTTTCTTT
TRBJ2-1 TRBV4-2 TRBD2 CASSQDLAGMSYNEQFF TGTGCCAGCAGCCAAGATTTAGCGGGAATGTCCTACAATGAGCAGTTCTTC
TRBJ1-1 TRBV4-1 NA CASSQDRGLPEAFF TGCGCCAGCAGCCAAGATCGGGGGTTACCTGAAGCTTTCTTT
TRBJ2-5 TRBV2 NA CASSGDQETQYF TGTGCCAGCAGTGGAGATCAAGAGACCCAGTACTTC
TRBJ2-7 TRBV7-2 TRBD1 CASSLRQGASYEQYF TGTGCCAGCAGCTTAAGACAGGGGGCATCCTACGAGCAGTACTTC
TRBJ1-2 TRBV6-1 NA CASSAGIWGVFNYGYTF TGTGCCAGCAGTGCCGGTATATGGGGCGTATTTAACTATGGCTACACCTTC
TRBJ2-2 TRBV9 TRBD2 CASSVAGLAGGTGELFF TGTGCCAGCAGCGTAGCCGGACTAGCGGGGGGCACCGGGGAGCTGTTTTTT
TRBJ1-2 TRBV9 TRBD1 CASSDPITVTGGEGYTF TGTGCCAGCAGCGACCCGATAACTGTGACAGGGGGTGAGGGCTACACCTTC
TRBJ2-7 TRBV6-5 NA CASSPGLNAYEQYF TGTGCCAGCAGCCCGGGACTGAACGCCTACGAGCAGTACTTC
TRBJ1-1 TRBV7-3 TRBD1 CASSSTGLGDTEAFF TGTGCCAGCAGCTCGACAGGGCTCGGAGACACTGAAGCTTTCTTT
TRBJ2-5 TRBV9 NA CASSVALDRYQETQYF TGTGCCAGCAGCGTAGCCCTAGATCGGTACCAAGAGACCCAGTACTTC
TRBJ1-1 TRBV7-2 NA CASSLVGGNPTEAFF TGTGCCAGCAGCTTAGTCGGAGGGAACCCCACTGAAGCTTTCTTT
TRBJ1-1 TRBV29-1 NA CSVSGIGNTEAFF TGCAGCGTTTCGGGAATTGGGAACACTGAAGCTTTCTTT
TRBJ1-2 TRBV6-1 TRBD1 CASSEYEGARGYTF TGTGCCAGCAGTGAATACGAGGGGGCTCGAGGCTACACCTTC
TRBJ2-3 TRBV19 NA CASSLGLSTDTQYF TGTGCCAGTAGCTTGGGACTTAGCACAGATACGCAGTATTTT
TRBJ1-5 TRBV6-5 NA CASSLREGRTQPQHF TGTGCCAGCAGTCTGCGGGAGGGGCGGACTCAGCCCCAGCATTTT
TRBJ1-3 TRBV18 NA CASSVDGNSGNTIYF TGTGCCAGCTCAGTGGACGGGAACTCTGGAAACACCATATATTTT
TRBJ2-2 TRBV5-6 TRBD1 CASSFFAGTGNTGELFF TGTGCCAGCAGCTTTTTTGCCGGGACAGGGAACACCGGGGAGCTGTTTTTT
TRBJ2-3 TRBV6-4 TRBD1 CASSDRDRGADTQYF TGTGCCAGCAGTGACAGGGACAGGGGAGCAGATACGCAGTATTTT
TRBJ1-1 TRBV30 TRBD1 CAWSRQGYTEAFF TGTGCCTGGAGTCGACAGGGGTACACTGAAGCTTTCTTT
TRBJ2-7 TRBV7-3 TRBD2 CASSALAGSAYEQYF TGTGCCAGCAGCGCACTAGCGGGGAGCGCCTACGAGCAGTACTTC
TRBJ2-1 TRBV25-1 TRBD1 CASSDYDRDNEQFF TGTGCCAGCAGTGATTACGACAGGGACAATGAGCAGTTCTTC
TRBJ2-5 TRBV10-3 NA CAISGLEGTQYF TGTGCCATCAGTGGACTGGAGGGGACCCAGTACTTC
TRBJ1-1 TRBV4-1 NA CASSQVDIALNTEAFF TGCGCCAGCAGCCAAGTAGATATAGCACTGAACACTGAAGCTTTCTTT
TRBJ2-3 TRBV4-3 TRBD2 CASSQELAGGPTDTQYF TGCGCCAGCAGCCAAGAACTAGCGGGAGGGCCTACAGATACGCAGTATTTT
TRBJ1-2 TRBV28 TRBD1 CASSYPLTGTDNYGYTF TGTGCCAGCAGTTATCCCCTTACCGGGACAGATAACTATGGCTACACCTTC
TRBJ2-2 TRBV6-4 NA CASSDTNTGELFF TGTGCCAGCAGTGACACAAACACCGGGGAGCTGTTTTTT
TRBJ2-7 TRBV4-3 NA CASRQNLLQGQEQYF TGCGCCAGCAGACAAAATCTACTCCAGGGCCAGGAGCAGTACTTC
TRBJ2-6 TRBV19 TRBD2 CASSLTAGGPPSGANVLTF TGTGCCAGTAGCCTCACGGCGGGGGGGCCCCCCTCTGGGGCCAACGTCCTGACTTTC
TRBJ1-2 TRBV15 NA CATSRDRGGQGYTF TGTGCCACCAGCAGAGATAGGGGGGGGCAGGGCTACACCTTC